This T cell receptor beta chain was found in a study of shared clonotypes between healthy human individuals. Assay used: immunoSEQ multiplex PCR; TCRdb lists only in-frame clones, some missing. The sample records over 1.4 million clones, more than 95% being singletons. CDR1 is KGHSH and CDR2 is LQKENI in the germline V gene. This CDR3 has 15 amino acids. Unmatched junction bases numbered 7, after V lost 6 bases and J lost 2 bases. The rearrangement joins TRBV18 to TRBJ2-7, with 10 bases aligning to TRBD2. The TCR sequence derives from a young man in good health. Sequencing was performed on naive CD4+ T cells sorted from blood. Subset specified: CD45RA+ positively selected. The CDR3 loop reads CASSAGTSETYEQYF. In DNA, the CDR3 is TGTGCCAGCTCGGCCGGGACTAGCGAAACCTACGAGCAGTACTTC.